This passage covers 6 T cell receptor beta chains from one sample sequenced in a study of neurological immune-mediated disorders. MiXCR, run by TCRdb on the 5' RACE reads, gives a single entry per CDR3 protein. The sample includes roughly 60,000 distinct CDR3 sequences, around 3.5% of them seen just once. Sample: PBMCs. Receptor source: a woman in her 30s with multiple sclerosis.

There are many counts of this clonotype. This chain links TRBV5-1 with TRBJ2-5, with 7 bases fitting TRBD2. This CDR3 is 15 amino acids long. Germline V gene sequence: CDR1 SGHRS, CDR2 YFSETQ. The V segment lost 2 bases and the J segment 2 bases; nucleotides outside the gene matches: 6. The CDR3 bases are TGCGCCAGCAGCTTCCAGGCGGGGGTACAAGAGACCCAGTACTTC. Protein product: CASSFQAGVQETQYF.

This clonotype was seen many times. The rearrangement links TRBV7-6 to TRBJ2-1, with 8 positions matching TRBD1. The CDR3 runs 15 residues. V lost 5 bases, J lost 6 bases, and 9 bases stayed unmatched. Per germline, CDR1 SGHVS and CDR2 FNYEAQ. DNA of the CDR3: TGTGCCAGCAGCCAAAATCGGGACAGGATCAATGAGCAGTTCTTC. Translation: CASSQNRDRINEQFF.

Ten or more counts support this clonotype. The rearrangement links TRBV4-2 to TRBJ1-2; 7 bases fit TRBD1. The germline gives CDR1 LGHNA, CDR2 YNFKEQ. There are 14 residues in the CDR3. V lost 4 bases and J lost 6; bases outside the gene matches: 8. The CDR3 DNA reads as TGTGCCAGCAGCCGAGAAGGGGACAGAGATGGCTACACCTTC. Protein: CASSREGDRDGYTF.

This clonotype was found many times. The chain has TRBV12-3 or TRBV12-4 and TRBJ1-1; the D gene is possibly TRBD1 (5 bases). CDR3 length: 15 residues. V lost 3 bases and J 4 bases, leaving 15 bases between the germline ends. The CDR3 is CASSFRGDGTTEAFF. The CDR3 DNA reads as TGTGCCAGCAGTTTTAGGGGCGATGGAACCACTGAAGCTTTCTTT.

This clonotype was counted at least ten times. J is TRBJ1-1 and V is TRBV12-3 or TRBV12-4, with 8 bases that match TRBD1. This CDR3 is 15 amino acids long. The trim removed 4 bases at V and 4 bases at J, leaving 8 bases unmatched. CDR3 coding DNA: TGTGCCAGCAGTTCACAGGGGGGGATACGCACTGAAGCTTTCTTT. Translating gives CASSSQGGIRTEAFF.

This clonotype was observed many times. The V gene is TRBV15, the J gene TRBJ2-7; 9 bases match TRBD1. There are 17 residues in the CDR3. With V trimmed by 1 base and J by 1 base, 8 bases remained unmatched. CDR1 is LNHNV, CDR2 YYDKDF, per germline (reference sequence). CDR3 sequence reads: CATSRGGGGQGSYEQYF. The CDR3 DNA sequence: TGTGCCACCAGCAGAGGGGGTGGGGGACAGGGATCCTACGAGCAGTACTTC. The full variable domain, with the rest looked up from reference TRBV15 and TRBJ2-7, is DAMVIQNPRYQVTQFGKPVTLSCSQTLNHNVMYWYQQKSSQAPKLLFHYYDKDFNNEADTPDNFQSRRPNTSFCFLDIRSPGLGDTAMYLCATSRGGGGQGSYEQYFGPGTRLTVT.